The present TCR beta chain was sequenced within a study of regulatory T cells in long-lasting Graves disease. This clonotype was observed at least ten times. Its target is not known. TCR beta libraries were built with iRepertoire HTBI primers and Arm-PCR of CDR3 regions. TCRdb reanalysed the multiplex PCR reads using MiXCR and keeps one entry per CDR3 protein. Of about 460,000 distinct CDR3 sequences listed, less than 25% are singletons. Time point reported: persistent/refractory GD, antithyroid drugs over 5 years with positive TRAb. There was RNA extracted from PBMCs, and the TCR library was made from it. Study outcomes and limitations: Having only a small sample size may have limited accuracy.

The CDR3 consists of 13 residues. J gave up 5 bases and V 7 bases, and 7 bases lay outside the gene matches. J is TRBJ2-5 and V is TRBV12-3 or TRBV12-4; TRBD1 aligns across 7 bases. The receptor was derived from a female donor with Graves disease. The sample consisted of peripheral blood mononuclear cells (PBMCs), taken when the disease was refractory, from a patient treated with antithyroid drugs. CDR3 sequence: CASNRQGYETQYF. The CDR3 DNA is TGTGCCAGCAACCGACAGGGATACGAGACCCAGTACTTC.